This is a list of T cell receptor beta chains from one sample in a study of graft-versus-host responses after intestinal transplantation. Assay used: immunoSEQ multiplex PCR; TCRdb lists only in-frame clones, some missing. The table has tens of thousands of clones, roughly 96% seen once. Antigens of these TCRs are unknown. Sequenced here: unstimulated CD8+ T cells sorted from spleen or lymph node cells, sampled before transplant. The receptors come from a human donor who was the organ donor for an intestinal transplant. CDR3s include the opening cysteine and the closing phenylalanine or tryptophan. D genes are given only for firm matches. A clone size is listed for some rows: how often the clone was seen (once, few, many), or a class if it is expanded.

V	size	D	J	DNA	CDR3
TRBV4-2	NA	NA	TRBJ2-7	TGTGCCAGCAGCCCCGGATTGGGGGCCTACGAGCAGTACTTC	CASSPGLGAYEQYF
TRBV10-2	NA	TRBD1	TRBJ2-7	TGCGCCAGCGTAGACAGGGACGAAGGTTACGAGCAGTACTTC	CASVDRDEGYEQYF
TRBV5-6	NA	TRBD2	TRBJ2-2	TGTGCCAGCAGCTTAGCGGGGGCGGGAACCGGGGAGCTGTTTTTT	CASSLAGAGTGELFF
TRBV6-6	NA	TRBD2	TRBJ2-3	TGTGCCAGCAGGCCACTAGCGGTCTACACAGATACGCAGTATTTT	CASRPLAVYTDTQYF
TRBV30	NA	NA	TRBJ1-1	TGTGCCTGGATGAGGGGGGGCTTCACTGAAGCTTTCTTT	CAWMRGGFTEAFF
TRBV28	NA	NA	TRBJ1-5	TGTGCCAGCAGGCCACCTCGGGGGGGCAATCAGCCCCAGCATTTT	CASRPPRGGNQPQHF
TRBV6-5	NA	NA	TRBJ1-2	TGTGCCAGCAGTTACTCGGACAACTATGGCTACACCTTC	CASSYSDNYGYTF
TRBV27	NA	TRBD1	TRBJ2-2	TGTGCCAGCAGTTTATCCGGACAGGGGAACACCGGGGAGCTGTTTTTT	CASSLSGQGNTGELFF
TRBV19	NA	NA	TRBJ1-5	TGTGCCAGTAGTCCAAGTCAAACAGGGAATCCTTACAATCAGCCCCAGCATTTT	CASSPSQTGNPYNQPQHF
TRBV19	NA	NA	TRBJ1-1	TGTGCCAGTAGTATAGTTTTCAGGACTGAAGCTTTCTTT	CASSIVFRTEAFF
TRBV6-6	NA	TRBD1	TRBJ2-5	TGTGCCAGCAGTGACAGGGCTCAAGAGACCCAGTACTTC	CASSDRAQETQYF
TRBV25-1	NA	NA	TRBJ1-4	TGTGCCAGTTCCGGAGATGAAAAACTGTTTTTT	CASSGDEKLFF
TRBV15	once	NA	TRBJ2-7	TGTGCCACCAGCATTGACCGGGGCGGCTACGAGCAGTACTTC	CATSIDRGGYEQYF
TRBV6-6	NA	TRBD1	TRBJ1-1	TGTGCCAGCCACACAGGGGGTGAAGCTTTCTTT	CASHTGGEAFF
TRBV2	once	NA	TRBJ1-5	TGTGCCAGCAGTGAACGGCTGGGGAGCAATCAGCCCCAGCATTTT	CASSERLGSNQPQHF
TRBV30	NA	TRBD1	TRBJ1-1	TGTGCCTGGGGACAGGTGAACACTGAAGCTTTCTTT	CAWGQVNTEAFF
TRBV6-5	NA	TRBD1	TRBJ2-1	TGTGCCAGCACCAAAGGGGACAGTATTGGCAATGAGCAGTTCTTC	CASTKGDSIGNEQFF
TRBV28	NA	NA	TRBJ1-1	TGTGCCAGCAGTCGGGACACTCCCTTCACTGAAGCTTTCTTT	CASSRDTPFTEAFF
TRBV10-2	NA	NA	TRBJ1-3	TGCGCCAGCAGTGGACAGGTCTCTGGAAACACCATATATTTT	CASSGQVSGNTIYF
TRBV5-1	NA	TRBD1	TRBJ2-7	TGCGCCAGCAGCACAAGACAGGGGAGGTACGAGCAGTACTTC	CASSTRQGRYEQYF
TRBV27	NA	NA	TRBJ1-1	TGTGCCAGCAGCGCAGGGAACACTGAAGCTTTCTTT	CASSAGNTEAFF
TRBV5-6	NA	NA	TRBJ2-3	TGTGCCAGCAGCTTGGTTTCCAGGGATTATACAGATACGCAGTATTTT	CASSLVSRDYTDTQYF
TRBV5-6	once	NA	TRBJ1-5	TGTGCCAGCAGCTTATGGCCAGGGAACCAGCCCCAGCATTTT	CASSLWPGNQPQHF
TRBV6-5	NA	NA	TRBJ2-2	TGTGCCAGCAGTTACTCAGGAGGGGGCCACGGGGAGCTGTTTTTT	CASSYSGGGHGELFF
TRBV18	NA	NA	TRBJ2-7	TGTGCCAGCTCACCACCGGGTGGGCCCCCGGACATCTACGAGCAGTACTTC	CASSPPGGPPDIYEQYF
TRBV10-3	NA	NA	TRBJ1-5	TGTGCCATCAGCCCCCCCCGGGACATTAGCAATCAGCCCCAGCATTTT	CAISPPRDISNQPQHF
TRBV28	NA	TRBD1	TRBJ2-7	TGTGCCAGCAGGCGAACAGGGGCTTACGAGCAGTACTTC	CASRRTGAYEQYF
TRBV2	NA	TRBD1	TRBJ1-1	TGTGCCAGCAAACGGGCAGGGGGCATTGAGGAGGGCACTGAAGCTTTCTTT	CASKRAGGIEEGTEAFF
TRBV2	NA	TRBD2	TRBJ2-3	TGTGCCAGCAGTTACCCCCCTGCGGGGGAGGATACGCAGTATTTT	CASSYPPAGEDTQYF
TRBV27	NA	TRBD1	TRBJ1-2	TGTGCCAGCAGTTCATTCGCCAGGGGGCATGGCTACACCTTC	CASSSFARGHGYTF
TRBV13	NA	NA	TRBJ2-7	TGTGCCAGCAGCTCCGGACGGTACGAGCAGTACTTC	CASSSGRYEQYF
TRBV4-2	NA	TRBD1	TRBJ1-3	TGTGCCAGCAGCCAGGCAGGGGGCGCTGGGTCTGGAAACACCATATATTTT	CASSQAGGAGSGNTIYF
TRBV9	NA	TRBD1	TRBJ2-2	TGTGCCAGCAGCGTAGGACAGGGGGCGGAAGTGGACACCGGGGAGCTGTTTTTT	CASSVGQGAEVDTGELFF
TRBV19	NA	NA	TRBJ2-3	TGTGCCAGTAGGGACAGGACTACTAGCACAGATACGCAGTATTTT	CASRDRTTSTDTQYF
TRBV19	NA	TRBD1	TRBJ2-7	TGTGCCAGTAGTATAGACGGGACAGTCTCCTACGAGCAGTACTTC	CASSIDGTVSYEQYF
TRBV30	NA	TRBD1	TRBJ1-1	TGTGCCTGGGACAGAACCGGGACAGGGGCTTTAGGGAGCACTGAAGCTTTCTTT	CAWDRTGTGALGSTEAFF
TRBV4-1	NA	NA	TRBJ1-2	TGCGCCAGCAGCCAAGGCTTGGGGGATCGTGGCTACACCTTC	CASSQGLGDRGYTF
TRBV4-2	NA	TRBD2	TRBJ2-1	TGTGCCAGCAGCCAAGAGGGACTAGTTGGCGATGAGCAGTTCTTC	CASSQEGLVGDEQFF